The clone carrying this TCR beta chain was observed a few times. Its specificity is not known. Each single cDNA molecule received a unique molecular identifier. TCRdb fed the 5' RACE reads into MiXCR, producing one record per CDR3 protein. Counted here are 35,000 to 45,000 distinct CDR3 sequences, 6% to 7% occurring once; the ten biggest clones make up less than 25%. The data are from a study of early T cells in non-severe SARS-CoV-2 infection. Whole-study context: Investigators sequenced bulk RNA drawn from unsorted whole blood, and chains remained unpaired. Regarding the study as a whole: In VDJdb matching, anti-spike CD8 responses were favored while private and CD4 specificities went missing.

The ends were cut back, 1 base at V and 0 bases at J, with 10 bases in the middle. CDR1 is SGHDN, CDR2 FVKESK, per germline. This CDR3 is 16 amino acids long. Sequences were derived from whole blood, sampled at baseline. The V gene is TRBV14, the J gene TRBJ2-1, with a weak D call TRBD2 (7 bases). This sequence originates from an adult who was a healthcare worker with PCR-confirmed SARS-CoV-2 infection or an uninfected control (not recorded which). The CDR3 coding sequence is TGTGCCAGCAGCCAAGCGGGGGGCTACTCCTACAATGAGCAGTTCTTC. Amino acid sequence: CASSQAGGYSYNEQFF.